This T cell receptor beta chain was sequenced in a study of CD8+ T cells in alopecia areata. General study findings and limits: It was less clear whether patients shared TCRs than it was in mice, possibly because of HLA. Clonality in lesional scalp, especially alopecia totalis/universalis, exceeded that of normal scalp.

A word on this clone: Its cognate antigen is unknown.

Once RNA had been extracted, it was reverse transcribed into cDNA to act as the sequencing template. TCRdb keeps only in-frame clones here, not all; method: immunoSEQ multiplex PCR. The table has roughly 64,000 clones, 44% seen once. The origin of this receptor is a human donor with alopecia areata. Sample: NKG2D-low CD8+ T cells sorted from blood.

The CDR3 bases are TGTGCCAGCAGCTTAGGGGACAGGGGAACTACCAAGGAGACCCAGTACTTC. Amino acid sequence: CASSLGDRGTTKETQYF. The J gene is TRBJ2-5, the V gene TRBV7-9, with 10 nucleotides matching TRBD1. V lost 1 base and J lost 5; bases outside the gene matches: 10. Germline V gene lookup returns CDR1 SEHNR and CDR2 FQNEAQ (reference sequence). There are 17 residues in the CDR3.